This is a list of T cell receptor beta chains from one sample in a study of shared clonotypes between healthy human individuals. The repertoire was sequenced with immunoSEQ multiplex PCR; TCRdb's copy has only in-frame clones and lacks some. The sample has approximately 2.1 million clones, more than 80% seen once. Material: naive CD4+ T cells from PBMCs. The receptors here all came from a man between 18 and 29 years old in good health. Some clones in this sample may be carry-over from other donors' samples. CDR3s include the opening cysteine and the closing phenylalanine or tryptophan. Each record gives: J gene, V gene, clone size, D gene, CDR3 protein, CDR3 DNA. A D gene is named only where the DNA matches it firmly. Rows give clone size only sometimes, using once, few, many, or a class for an expanded clone.

J: TRBJ2-7
V: TRBV6-5
size: -
D: -
CDR3: CASRSTYEQYF
DNA: TGTGCCAGTCGTTCGACCTACGAGCAGTACTTC

J: TRBJ2-2
V: TRBV28
size: -
D: -
CDR3: CASSPSQRRIANTGELFF
DNA: TGTGCCAGCAGTCCATCCCAAAGGCGCATCGCGAACACCGGGGAGCTGTTTTTT

J: TRBJ2-7
V: TRBV7-8
size: once
D: -
CDR3: CASSLGRLPSYEQYF
DNA: TGTGCCAGCAGCTTAGGACGGCTCCCCTCCTACGAGCAGTACTTC

J: TRBJ2-1
V: TRBV6-1
size: -
D: -
CDR3: CASGRDIPADEQFF
DNA: TGTGCCAGCGGAAGGGACATTCCGGCGGATGAGCAGTTCTTC

J: TRBJ2-7
V: TRBV5-4
size: -
D: TRBD1
CDR3: CASSLRTGGYEQYF
DNA: TGTGCCAGCAGCTTGCGGACAGGGGGCTACGAGCAGTACTTC

J: TRBJ2-3
V: TRBV4-2
size: -
D: TRBD1
CDR3: CASSPGGWYTDTQYF
DNA: TGTGCCAGCAGTCCAGGGGGATGGTATACAGATACGCAGTATTTT

J: TRBJ2-1
V: TRBV7-3
size: -
D: -
CDR3: CASSTLGGPYNEQFF
DNA: TGTGCCAGCAGCACTCTCGGGGGACCTTACAATGAGCAGTTCTTC

J: TRBJ2-7
V: TRBV15
size: -
D: TRBD2
CDR3: CATSGGLAGTYEQYF
DNA: TGTGCCACCAGCGGCGGACTAGCGGGAACCTACGAGCAGTACTTC

J: TRBJ2-7
V: TRBV18
size: -
D: -
CDR3: CASSQGLEQYF
DNA: TGTGCCAGCTCACAGGGTCTCGAGCAGTACTTC

J: TRBJ2-5
V: TRBV7-9
size: -
D: TRBD1
CDR3: CASSPGTGMFYQETQYF
DNA: TGTGCCAGCAGCCCCGGGACAGGAATGTTCTACCAAGAGACCCAGTACTTC

J: TRBJ2-4
V: TRBV7-9
size: -
D: TRBD1
CDR3: CASSLDWDSKNIQYF
DNA: TGTGCCAGCAGCTTAGATTGGGACAGCAAAAACATTCAGTACTTC

J: TRBJ2-3
V: TRBV29-1
size: -
D: -
CDR3: CSVTWHSTDTQYF
DNA: TGCAGCGTGACGTGGCATAGCACAGATACGCAGTATTTT

J: TRBJ2-2
V: TRBV9
size: -
D: -
CDR3: CASSVDLARTGELFF
DNA: TGTGCCAGCAGCGTCGACCTAGCGCGCACCGGGGAGCTGTTTTTT

J: TRBJ1-5
V: TRBV4-2
size: -
D: TRBD1
CDR3: CASSQEGRQGNQPQHF
DNA: TGTGCCAGCAGCCAAGAGGGGCGACAGGGGAACCAGCCCCAGCATTTT

J: TRBJ2-1
V: TRBV9
size: once
D: TRBD2
CDR3: CASSVVATGGPYNEQFF
DNA: TGTGCCAGCAGCGTAGTTGCTACGGGAGGGCCTTACAATGAGCAGTTCTTC

J: TRBJ1-5
V: TRBV27
size: -
D: -
CDR3: CASSLEGVQPQHF
DNA: TGTGCCAGCAGTTTAGAGGGGGTCCAGCCCCAGCATTTT

J: TRBJ1-1
V: TRBV6-5
size: -
D: -
CDR3: CASSTPGGRRASFF
DNA: TGTGCCAGCAGCACCCCCGGGGGGCGCCGGGCGTCTTTCTTT

J: TRBJ1-1
V: TRBV19
size: -
D: TRBD1
CDR3: CASSFGRGNFEAFF
DNA: TGTGCCAGTAGTTTTGGCAGGGGGAACTTTGAAGCTTTCTTT

J: TRBJ2-7
V: TRBV4-1
size: -
D: -
CDR3: CASSPAFSQPFSYEQYF
DNA: TGCGCCAGCAGCCCAGCTTTTAGTCAGCCTTTCTCCTACGAGCAGTACTTC

J: TRBJ1-2
V: TRBV5-4
size: -
D: TRBD1
CDR3: CASSREGTGSGYTF
DNA: TGTGCCAGCAGCAGGGAAGGGACAGGGAGTGGCTACACCTTC

J: TRBJ2-4
V: TRBV5-1
size: -
D: -
CDR3: CASSLEQDIQYF
DNA: TGCGCCAGCAGCTTGGAACAGGACATTCAGTACTTC

J: TRBJ2-2
V: TRBV5-4
size: -
D: TRBD2
CDR3: CASSRATSGSYGGELFF
DNA: TGTGCCAGCAGCCGTGCTACTAGCGGGAGCTATGGCGGGGAGCTGTTTTTT

J: TRBJ2-1
V: TRBV5-1
size: -
D: -
CDR3: CASSSGPRVGRNEQFF
DNA: TGCGCCAGCAGCTCGGGACCGCGGGTAGGAAGGAATGAGCAGTTCTTC

J: TRBJ1-3
V: TRBV27
size: once
D: TRBD1
CDR3: CASSSTGAGNTIYF
DNA: TGTGCCAGCAGCTCCACAGGGGCCGGAAACACCATATATTTT

J: TRBJ2-1
V: TRBV5-4
size: -
D: TRBD2
CDR3: CASSSLAGRYNEQFF
DNA: TGTGCCAGCAGCTCACTAGCGGGACGATACAATGAGCAGTTCTTC

J: TRBJ2-1
V: TRBV9
size: -
D: -
CDR3: CASSPGTSSYNEQFF
DNA: TGTGCCAGCAGCCCTGGGACGAGCTCCTACAATGAGCAGTTCTTC

J: TRBJ2-7
V: TRBV6-8
size: -
D: TRBD2
CDR3: CASSYHFLAASHEQYF
DNA: TGTGCCAGCAGTTACCATTTTCTAGCGGCCTCCCACGAGCAGTACTTC

J: TRBJ2-7
V: TRBV6-6
size: -
D: TRBD1
CDR3: CASSFAGQGPYEQYF
DNA: TGTGCCAGCAGTTTCGCCGGACAGGGGCCCTACGAGCAGTACTTC